This record concerns one T cell receptor beta chain sequence. The data derive from a study of CD4 and CD8 cells across lung adenocarcinoma regions. The CDR3 is made up of 15 amino acids. Germline assignment: CDR1 MNHNS and CDR2 SASEGT. V gave up 6 bases and J gave up 7 bases, with 19 bases separating them. TCRdb reprocessed the PCR reads via MiXCR and lists one record per CDR3 protein. The sample has around 15,000 distinct CDR3 sequences, roughly three fifths seen once; the top ten hold about 30%. Donors had localized lung adenocarcinoma, a non-small cell lung cancer. This chain joins TRBV6-1 and TRBJ2-1, with D tentatively TRBD1 or TRBD2 (5 bases each). Sequenced sample: CD8+ T cells from the center of a lung tumor. The source of this sequence is a female donor with lung adenocarcinoma. The CD4 and CD8 labels of this study may be unreliable. This CDR3 is CASRFPGASTNEQFF. The CDR3 DNA reads as TGTGCCAGCAGATTCCCCGGGGCTAGCACAAATGAGCAGTTCTTC.